The clone carrying this T cell receptor (beta chain) has at least ten counts. Because it lacks the conserved phenylalanine or tryptophan at the end, this CDR3 is likely a read error. No progression to ophthalmopathy over 18 months defined stable hyperthyroidism. Clinicians diagnosed using symptoms, serum thyroxine, TRAb, thyroid ultrasound and orbital computed tomography. Transcripts of RNA were the source for amplifying TCR beta CDR3 regions. RT-PCR in the first round used HTBI primers; a second-round multiplex PCR followed. Each CDR3 protein is one row after TCRdb ran MiXCR on the multiplex PCR reads. The sample shows hundreds of thousands of distinct CDR3 sequences, 20% to 25% of them seen only once. This entry comes from a study of Graves' ophthalmopathy and Graves' hyperthyroidism. About the study: Specimen type is peripheral blood, obtained at initial diagnosis before any treatment.

Trimming pared 3 bases from V and 5 bases from J, leaving 4 bases between. The CDR3 sequence is 11 residues long. The chain couples TRBV12-3 or TRBV12-4 to TRBJ2-5; D gene unclear. The clonotype was recovered from a woman between 18 and 30 years old with stable Graves' hyperthyroidism. Material: peripheral blood. This CDR3 reads CASSFDETQYS. In DNA, the CDR3 is TGTGCCAGCAGTTTTGATGAGACCCAGTACTCC.